Presented here are 24 T cell receptor beta chains from one specimen sequenced in a study of radiation and T cells in renal cell carcinoma. Regarding time point: blood 4 weeks post-SBRT, at nephrectomy. Treatment given: 15 Gy SBRT to primary tumor, nephrectomy 4 weeks later. Measured with immunoSEQ multiplex PCR; TCRdb has only the in-frame clones, and not every one. The sample comprises around 100,000 clones, around 83% of which are singletons, and more than 7% rests with the top ten. Source: blood, taken from a patient whose treatment included radiotherapy and nephrectomy. The receptors derive from a man in his sixties with renal cell carcinoma.

V gene TRBV7-2 combines with J gene TRBJ1-3, with 7 bases fitting TRBD1. The CDR3 runs 14 residues. Germline V gene sequence: CDR1 SGHTA, CDR2 FQGNSA. Losses at the gene ends were 3 bases for V and 7 bases for J; bases not matched to a gene: 6. For the CDR3, the DNA is TGTGCCAGCAGCTTGGGCAGGGGGTGGAACACCATATATTTT. Encoded protein: CASSLGRGWNTIYF. Variable domain in full (rest from reference TRBV7-2 and TRBJ1-3): GAGVSQSPSNKVTEKGKDVELRCDPISGHTALYWYRQSLGQGLEFLIYFQGNSAPDKSGLPSDRFSAERTGGSVSTLTIQRTQQEDSAVYLCASSLGRGWNTIYFGEGSWLTVV.

CDR3 protein: CASSQEAGGAYEQYF. The DNA for the CDR3 is TGCGCCAGCAGCCAAGAGGCAGGCGGGGCCTACGAGCAGTACTTC. The genes are TRBV4-1 and TRBJ2-7; the D gene is possibly TRBD2 (6 bases). The CDR3 has 15 residues. The germline V and J ends were trimmed by 0 bases and 2 bases, with 11 bases remaining between them. The germline gives CDR1 MGHRA, CDR2 YSYEKL.

The chain joins TRBV10-3 to TRBJ1-2, with a weak D call TRBD1 (5 bases). CDR1 ENHRY and CDR2 SYGVKD come from the germline V gene. The CDR3 contains 17 residues. V dropped 0 bases and J dropped 7 bases, with 21 bases sitting between them. This CDR3 reads CAISESTRGSERFGYTF. CDR3 in DNA: TGTGCCATCAGTGAGTCGACTCGGGGCAGTGAGAGATTTGGCTACACCTTC.

The sample holds a few counts of this clone. The chain carries TRBV5-5 and TRBJ2-2; TRBD1 matches at 7 bases. V shed 4 bases and J 6 bases; nucleotides not matched to a gene: 9. This CDR3 is built from 15 residues. Germline V gene data show CDR1 as SGHKS and CDR2 as YYEKEE (reference sequence). As DNA, the CDR3 is TGTGCCAGCAGCCCCCGACAGGGTTTTTCCGGGGAGCTGTTTTTT. Translated, it gives CASSPRQGFSGELFF. The full variable domain, with the rest looked up from reference TRBV5-5 and TRBJ2-2, is DAGVTQSPTHLIKTRGQQVTLRCSPISGHKSVSWYQQVLGQGPQFIFQYYEKEERGRGNFPDRFSARQFPNYSSELNVNALLLGDSALYLCASSPRQGFSGELFFGEGSRLTVL.

This rearrangement joins TRBV5-8 to TRBJ2-1; TRBD2 agrees at 12 bases. The CDR3 contains 15 residues. The germline V gene encodes CDR1 SGHTS and CDR2 YDEGEE. Germline trimming cut 4 bases from V and 4 bases from J; bases unmatched to any gene: 3. CDR3 region: CASSRTSGIYNEQFF. In nucleotides, the CDR3 is TGTGCCAGCAGCCGGACTAGCGGGATATACAATGAGCAGTTCTTC.

V is TRBV11-3 and J is TRBJ2-3; no definite D call. This CDR3 is 13 amino acids long. Per germline, CDR1 SGHNT and CDR2 YENEEA. The V and J ends lost 3 bases and 0 bases respectively, with 4 bases between them. The CDR3 region has the DNA TGTGCCAGCAGCTTTGATAGCACAGATACGCAGTATTTT. Encoded protein: CASSFDSTDTQYF. Full variable domain (remainder filled in from reference TRBV11-3 and TRBJ2-3): EAGVVQSPRYKIIEKKQPVAFWCNPISGHNTLYWYLQNLGQGPELLIRYENEEAVDDSQLPKDRFSAERLKGVDSTLKIQPAELGDSAVYLCASSFDSTDTQYFGPGTRLTVL.

The chain uses TRBV5-4 and TRBJ2-5, with TRBD1 as a possible D gene (5 bases). Trimming left V 7 bases short and J 1 base short, with 14 bases between. This CDR3 has 14 residues. Germline V gene sequence: CDR1 SGHNT, CDR2 YYREEE (reference sequence). This chain's CDR3 is CASGRQGSQETQYF. The CDR3 coding sequence is TGTGCCAGCGGACGCCAGGGCAGCCAAGAGACCCAGTACTTC.

The CDR3, as DNA: TGCAGTGCTCTGGAATATGAAAAACTGTTTTTT. Encoded protein: CSALEYEKLFF. The rearrangement links TRBV20-1 to TRBJ1-4; D is undetermined. This CDR3 has 11 residues. Germline-derived CDR1 and CDR2 are DFQATT and SNEGSKA (reference sequence). V was shortened by 5 bases and J by 6 bases, with 7 bases between the two germline ends.

This clone was seen more than once but under ten times. The gene calls are TRBV28 and TRBJ1-5, with a tentative D call TRBD1 (6 bases). Germline V lookup: CDR1 MDHEN, CDR2 SYDVKM. CDR3 length equals 13 residues. V gave up 6 bases and J gave up 2 bases, with 8 bases separating them. CDR3 sequence reads: CASSPGGNQPQHF. The CDR3 DNA is TGTGCCAGCAGCCCAGGGGGCAATCAGCCCCAGCATTTT.

V gene TRBV7-2 combines with J gene TRBJ2-5; tentative D call: TRBD2 (5 bases). The CDR3 sequence is 13 residues long. Deletions cut 4 bases from V and 2 bases from J, with 8 bases between. The germline gives CDR1 SGHTA, CDR2 FQGNSA. Here the CDR3 DNA reads TGTGCCAGCAGCTGGACTCTTCAAGAGACCCAGTACTTC. It encodes CASSWTLQETQYF.

The chain carries TRBV6-5 and TRBJ2-7, with 8 bases lining up with TRBD2. Trimming at V came to 3 bases and at J to 2 bases, leaving 6 bases not matched to a gene. Per the germline V gene, CDR1 is MNHEY and CDR2 is SVGAGI. The CDR3 is 15 amino acids. CDR3 sequence (DNA): TGTGCCAGCAGTTATTCTAGCGGGCCGGCCTACGAGCAGTACTTC. It codes for CASSYSSGPAYEQYF.

The chain links TRBV5-1 to TRBJ2-2, with D perhaps matching TRBD2 (7 bases). The germline V and J ends were trimmed by 10 bases and 7 bases, with 14 bases remaining between them. This CDR3 has 12 amino acids. CDR1 SGHRS and CDR2 YFSETQ come from the germline V gene. The CDR3 here is CALRGGRGELFF. The CDR3 bases are TGCGCCCTAAGGGGGGGCCGCGGGGAGCTGTTTTTT.

J is TRBJ1-5 and V is TRBV5-6; TRBD1 matches 7 bases. Trimming at V came to 0 bases and at J to 6 bases, leaving 3 bases not matched to a gene. This CDR3 comprises 14 residues. Germline V lookup: CDR1 SGHDT, CDR2 YYEEEE. The CDR3 DNA is TGTGCCAGCAGCTTGGGACAGGGCAGTCAGCCCCAGCATTTT. Its protein is CASSLGQGSQPQHF.

J is TRBJ2-1 and V is TRBV5-1; D is uncertain. V was trimmed by 2 bases and J by 6 bases, leaving 9 bases between them. Looked up from germline, CDR1 is SGHRS and CDR2 is YFSETQ. There are 13 residues in the CDR3. The CDR3 nucleotides read TGCGCCAGCAGCTTAAGCCCCCTCAATGAGCAGTTCTTC. Its translation is CASSLSPLNEQFF.

In this sample, this clone is medium-sized. The rearrangement joins TRBV19 to TRBJ1-3; D gene uncertain. CDR1 is LNHDA and CDR2 is SQIVND in the germline V gene (reference sequence). V lost 6 bases and J 3 bases, leaving 6 bases between the germline ends. The CDR3 has 12 amino acids. The CDR3 reads CASSYLGNTIYF. Written as DNA, the CDR3 is TGTGCCAGTAGCTACCTTGGAAACACCATATATTTT.

The chain links TRBV11-3 to TRBJ2-5; 13 bases match TRBD2. Trimming took 5 bases from V and 1 from J; bases not matched to a gene: 7. Germline V lookup: CDR1 SGHNT, CDR2 YENEEA. There are 17 residues in the CDR3. DNA for the CDR3: TGTGCCAGCAGCCCCGGGACTAGCGGGACATTCCAAGAGACCCAGTACTTC. It codes for CASSPGTSGTFQETQYF.

The chain recombines TRBV27 with TRBJ1-5, with D unresolved. The CDR3 has 15 residues. From germline, CDR1 is MNHEY and CDR2 SMNVEV (reference sequence). Trimming cost V 3 bases and J 6 bases, with 15 bases left between them. The CDR3 protein is CASSLSGTVGQPQHF. The CDR3 region has the DNA TGTGCCAGCAGTTTGTCAGGAACGGTGGGTCAGCCCCAGCATTTT.

The gene calls are TRBV11-3 and TRBJ2-7, with D perhaps matching TRBD1 or TRBD2 (5 bases each). V lost 5 bases and J lost 4, with 12 bases in between. Germline V gene data show CDR1 as SGHNT and CDR2 as YENEEA. The CDR3 totals 13 residues. This chain's CDR3 is CASSPTRGYEQYF. The CDR3 DNA follows: TGTGCCAGCAGCCCTACGAGGGGATACGAGCAGTACTTC.

The chain recombines TRBV5-1 with TRBJ2-7; TRBD1 matches at 9 bases. The CDR3 extends over 14 amino acids. After removal of 3 bases from V and 3 bases from J, the junction contained 4 bases not matched to a gene. In germline, CDR1 is SGHRS, CDR2 YFSETQ. CDR3 amino acids: CASSSTGGNYEQYF. The CDR3 bases are TGCGCCAGCAGCTCCACAGGGGGCAACTACGAGCAGTACTTC.

The chain links TRBV19 to TRBJ2-1; D possibly corresponds to TRBD2 (6 bases). The CDR3 is made up of 13 amino acids. Germline CDR1 and CDR2: LNHDA and SQIVND (reference sequence). With 6 bases removed from V and 6 bases from J, the gap between germline ends came to 12 bases. CDR3 DNA: TGTGCCAGTAGCTTAGCGGAACGCAATGAGCAGTTCTTC. Translation gives CASSLAERNEQFF. Supplemented by reference TRBV19 and TRBJ2-1, the full variable domain reads DGGITQSPKYLFRKEGQNVTLSCEQNLNHDAMYWYRQDPGQGLRLIYYSQIVNDFQKGDIAEGYSVSREKKESFPLTVTSAQKNPTAFYLCASSLAERNEQFFGPGTRLTVL.

This chain connects TRBV30 to TRBJ2-1, with D hard to call. CDR1 GTSNPN and CDR2 SVGIG come from the germline V gene (reference sequence). Trimming stripped 2 bases from V and 10 bases from J, with 15 bases between. This CDR3 has 13 residues. This CDR3 reads CAWSFQAEEEQFF. The CDR3 DNA follows: TGTGCCTGGAGTTTTCAGGCCGAGGAGGAGCAGTTCTTC. The full variable domain, in which reference TRBV30 and TRBJ2-1 provide the parts outside the CDR3, is SQTIHQWPATLVQPVGSPLSLECTVEGTSNPNLYWYRQAAGRGLQLLFYSVGIGQISSEVPQNLSASRPQDRQFILSSKKLLLSDSGFYLCAWSFQAEEEQFFGPGTRLTVL.

CDR3: CASIFNRALGGYTF. CDR3 DNA sequence: TGTGCCAGCATATTTAACAGGGCTTTAGGTGGCTACACCTTC. The gene calls are TRBV6-1 and TRBJ1-2; D is perhaps TRBD1 (6 bases). Per the germline V gene, CDR1 is MNHNS and CDR2 is SASEGT. V gave up 7 bases and J gave up 7 bases, with 19 bases separating them. This CDR3 contains 14 residues.

The genes are TRBV29-1 and TRBJ1-6, with TRBD1 matching over 8 bases. The CDR3 has 14 amino acids. The V gene's germline CDR1 is SQVTM and CDR2 ANQGSEA. V shed 5 bases, J shed 10 bases, and the junction held 10 bases outside the gene matches. CDR3 DNA sequence: TGCAGCGTTTCTAAGTCGGACAGGGACTCACCCCTCCACTTT. Amino acids: CSVSKSDRDSPLHF.

In its sample, this clone was seen once. This chain joins TRBV4-3 and TRBJ1-2; 9 nucleotides agree with TRBD1. The germline CDR1 and CDR2 sequences are LGHNA and YSLEER. The CDR3 extends over 15 amino acids. The V segment lost 8 bases and the J segment 4 bases; nucleotides outside the gene matches: 11. The CDR3 sequence is CASAARGTGIYGYTF. The CDR3 DNA is TGCGCCAGCGCCGCCCGGGGGACAGGGATCTATGGCTACACCTTC.